Described below is a single T cell receptor (beta chain) sequence and its context. Its antigen has not been determined. No clone much larger than this one lies a single base away; base qualities are absent. The library was generated by the immunoSEQ multiplex PCR assay. The multiplex PCR relied on a mix of 60 forward primers for TCR Vbeta segments and 13 reverse primers for TCR Jbeta segments. A multiplex PCR assay on genomic DNA amplified the CDR3 region of rearranged TCR beta genes. On the Illumina HiSeq System, the amplified TCR beta libraries were sequenced as 87-base-pair reads. Processing in the source paper ran as follows. A later analysis tallied around 80 million unique TCR beta chains across the 700 or so repertoires, and around 12 million of those chains were shared by two or more donors. A nearest-neighbor algorithm error-corrected the raw reads and collapsed the reads into unique sequences, merging closely related sequences to remove PCR and sequencing errors. V, D and J gene segments were assigned by aligning CDR3 sequences to IMGT reference sequences. Each retained sequence needed at least a six-nucleotide match to both a V gene segment and a J gene segment. Rearrangements were classified as productive when the CDR3 lacked stop codons and remained in frame with V and J, and all other rearrangements were classified as non-productive. CDR3 was defined by IMGT convention, running from the second conserved V-encoded cysteine to the conserved J-encoded phenylalanine. In an earlier analysis of around 540 of the donors, sequences lacking an unambiguous match to a single V gene segment were excluded. In an earlier analysis of several hundred of the donors, V segments were called functional above 56.7% productive rearrangements and were called segregating when the between-donor standard deviation exceeded 5%. A statistical classification framework was built for diagnosing cytomegalovirus status from the catalog of TCR beta chain sequences. V and J gene assignment, in a later analysis, came from comparing TCR nucleotide sequences with IMGT/GENE-DB human TR gene sequences. In a later analysis, CDR3 sequences and most-parsimonious VDJ recombination scenarios were assigned using the TCRdist pipeline. In a later analysis, each TCR beta chain was defined by its CDR3 amino acid sequence together with its V-gene family, and reads without a unique V-gene family were excluded. A later analysis removed over 500 highly shared, low-generation-probability nucleotide sequences to deal with suspected cross-contamination and a sequencing artifact. In a later analysis, a clonal expansion index was calculated for each public chain from normalized within-repertoire ranks of inferred template counts. In a later analysis, generation probabilities were computed using a VDJ recombination model fitted to out-of-frame rearrangements, and the results were checked against IGoR. A later analysis scored TCR-TCR, TCR-HLA and TCR-CMV co-occurrence with hypergeometric tests, applying a repertoire-size bias correction to TCR pairs. False discovery rates were estimated in a later analysis by permuting HLA or CMV assignments 20 times. A later analysis grouped co-occurring TCRs with DBSCAN, adding TCRdist sequence similarity when clustering within HLA-allele-positive subsets. Repertoires with fewer than 30,000 or more than 120,000 public chains, plus five repertoires with anomalous nucleotide sharing, were excluded from co-occurrence clustering. TCRdb provides this immuneACCESS table in a form limited to in-frame rearrangements. Some clones are lacking; in checked studies, under half of them reflect an unresolved V gene, and why the rest are absent is not known. D and trimming come from the DNA, and the V and J calls and clone size come from that table. The sample table shows 150,000 to 200,000 clones, and 70% to 90% are seen once. The top ten clonotypes cover over 2% of the sample.

In total, just over 650 healthy bone marrow donors made up the cohort. At the time of sampling, every cohort member was nominally healthy, though immune exposures that went unrecorded were likely present. The donor tested CMV seronegative and was one of the 352 seronegative cohort members. A peripheral blood sample was collected from each donor, and TCR beta sequencing was performed on peripheral blood mononuclear cells. Genomic DNA was extracted from the blood cell samples with the Qiagen DNeasy Blood Extraction Kit. This entry belongs to a study of cytomegalovirus exposure and HLA in healthy donors (dated by TCRdb to 2016 to 2017). For the wider study: An earlier analysis of about 560 of the donors reported 276 Gb of sequence data and approximately 120 million unique TCR beta sequences obtained from around 190 million T cells. An early release that covered about 600 HLA-typed donors contained around 300 gigabases of sequencing data and tens of millions of unique TCR sequences. Among the roughly 400 genotyped donors, about 83% belonged to the genetic ancestry cluster associated with self-reported Caucasian donors. The study aimed to test whether signatures of past pathogen exposure could be identified by cataloging public T cell receptors. The study profiled the T cell repertoires of about 640 subjects by immunosequencing and related them to cytomegalovirus serostatus. In addition to the first cohort of approximately 650 subjects, a separate validation cohort of approximately 130 different subjects was used. To predict cytomegalovirus infection status, the study combined high-throughput TCR immunosequencing, statistical association of individual TCRs with disease status, and machine learning. A later analysis re-analyzed previously published TCR beta repertoires from 500 to 700 donors and added high-resolution HLA genotyping to study TCR occurrence patterns. The later analysis used no new phenotypic data to find candidate immune exposures, relying instead on TCR beta sequences and their occurrence across donors. An earlier analysis of about 620 of the donors applied high-throughput TCR beta sequencing to assess whether each TCR beta V gene segment acted as functional or pseudogenic. Donor age, sex, ethnicity and CMV serostatus were compiled alongside the repertoire data. A later genetic analysis took genome-wide SNP genotypes for about three fifths of the 666 donors and used that subset as a discovery cohort. Every repertoire in the discovery cohort had been generated on one and the same sequencing platform. Both class I and class II loci were covered by HLA typing, at four-digit resolution. The number of typed donors differed by locus: roughly 629-640 for A, B, C, DRB1 and DQB1; approximately 520 for DQA1; 600 to 610 for DPA1; and approximately 450 for DPB1. Roughly five DR-DQ haplotypes were treated as single units for association and clustering because of strong linkage in the cohort. On average, roughly 240,000 unique TCR beta nucleotide sequences were sequenced per donor among 300 to 500 genotyped donors of the cohort, with 15% to 20% of those sequences being non-productive.

Broad study findings and their caveats: A further reported finding was that TCR beta sequences accurately predicted the HLA-A and HLA-B alleles for most subjects in the first cohort. Presence/absence analyses assumed roughly uniform sequencing depth across donors, an assumption that may not hold. Some IMGT-functional V segments, including TRBV6-2 and TRBV6-3, could not be distinguished by the 87-base-pair reads and were therefore excluded. Linkage disequilibrium might explain the correlated functional status among segregating V segments, but an unknown experimental factor could not be excluded. Assigning TCR associations to individual alleles was difficult when HLA alleles, especially DR and DQ, strongly co-occurred. A later genetic analysis associated a missense DCLRE1C variant with V-gene and J-gene trimming of TCR beta chains, and an independent cohort replicated the association. According to a later genetic analysis, donors in an Asian-associated ancestry cluster had fewer N-insertions in productive TCRs than the approximately 700-donor mean. A later analysis associated around 16,000 TCR beta sequences with specific HLA alleles at a false discovery rate of 0.05. A later analysis found that HLA-associated TCR beta chains were more clonally expanded and had lower generation probabilities than equally common non-associated chains. A few of the identified cytomegalovirus-associated TCR beta chains were confirmed in vitro to be specific for cytomegalovirus antigens. A later analysis reported that several top co-occurrence clusters appeared linked to parvovirus B19, influenza, CMV and Epstein-Barr virus. While some public TCRs were present in many individuals, most TCR sequences turned up only very rarely across donors. In an earlier analysis of 500 to 650 of the donors, most TCR beta V segments appeared in productive rearrangements about 87% or about 30% of the time, broadly matching IMGT annotations. Because HLA typing was missing for some donors at each locus, association tests included only the typed subset. It was suggested by the authors that the approach could potentially be generalized to other disease states and immunological phenotypes. In a later analysis, most CMV-associated TCR beta chains were found to appear HLA-restricted, with HLA associations seemingly driven largely by CMV exposure. For the cohort, immune exposure information was limited to CMV serostatus. The earlier analysis of 587 of the donors excluded approximately 15 rarely observed V segments, including chromosome 9 orphons, because counts were too low. The study gave a list of about 170 TCR beta chains associated with cytomegalovirus. The cohort was sequenced for TCR beta chains only, and without alpha or paired-chain data the features that could be detected were limited. According to a later analysis, TCR association rates differed among HLA loci, with DRB1 alleles showing the most associated TCRs and HLA-C alleles showing the fewest. The classifier was reported to diagnose cytomegalovirus status with high specificity and sensitivity in both the original and validation cohorts. A cluster of highly shared sequence variants was judged likely to be a technical artifact of the sequencing pipeline.

From cysteine to phenylalanine, the CDR3 is 16 amino acids long. The retained sequence is limited to the CDR3, 48 bases, with the frame set at the first base. V loses 3 bases, J loses 2 bases, and the germline ends lie 16 bases apart. In the germline V gene (reference sequence), CDR1 corresponds to SGHNT and CDR2 to YYREEE. Sequenced: PBMCs. This TCR derives from a young woman in good health and CMV-seronegative. The chain couples TRBV5-4 to TRBJ2-3; the D gene is possibly TRBD2, with 5 bases matching. The CDR3 protein: CASSSGVGPFTDTQYF. In nucleotides, the sequence is TGTGCCAGCAGCTCCGGGGTGGGCCCCTTCACAGATACGCAGTATTTT.